This T cell receptor beta chain came from a study of regulatory T cells in long-lasting Graves disease. Study-wide points: TRBV28, TRBJ1-2 and TRBJ2-5 were favored in persistent disease. Small numbers of samples may have cut accuracy.

This clonotype appeared many times. Its antigen is currently unknown. One end of the junction does not line up with germline, which may come from a read error. The time point: newly diagnosed GD, antithyroid drugs for less than 3 months. Making the TCR library involved RNA that had been extracted from PBMCs. Building the TCR beta libraries relied on iRepertoire HTBI primers, and CDR3 regions underwent Arm-PCR. TCRdb re-analysed the multiplex PCR reads in MiXCR, keeping a single row per CDR3 protein. The table shows over 500,000 distinct CDR3 sequences, with around 15% occurring only once. This CDR3 contains 12 residues. Germline V gene sequence: CDR1 GTSNPN, CDR2 SVGIG (reference sequence). This sample also appeared in a second study, on T cells in Graves' hyperthyroidism and ophthalmopathy. That source notes: Participants, patients aged 18 to 65, had newly diagnosed hyperthyroidism with a duration under 2 months. Using the HTBI primer set, a first-round RT-PCR was run on the TCR CDR3.

The chain links TRBV30 to TRBJ2-1; D gene uncertain. The TCR comes from a young man with Graves disease. This specimen was peripheral blood mononuclear cells (PBMCs), taken at new diagnosis, from a patient treated with antithyroid drugs. Written as DNA, the CDR3 is TGTGCCTGCCAGCCTTCCTACTATGAGCAGTTCTTC. Protein product: CACQPSYYEQFF.